Shown below are 10 T cell receptor beta chains from a single sample sequenced in a study of T cell repertoires in cytomegalovirus infection. TCRdb reprocessed the reads with MiXCR, giving one entry per CDR3 protein. Of approximately 250,000 distinct CDR3 sequences in the sample, about 12% were seen once. The source material was PBMCs. These receptor sequences come from a human donor in good health (CMV status not recorded). Some clones in this sample may be carry-over from other donors' samples.

This clonotype was detected many times. The DNA for the CDR3 is TGTGCCAGCAGCCCTACAGGGGTTCGCGAGCAGTACTTC. As protein: CASSPTGVREQYF. The chain combines TRBV7-8 with TRBJ2-7; 7 bases match TRBD1. V dropped 5 bases and J dropped 6; count of bases not matched to a gene: 7. CDR1 and CDR2 from the germline V gene are SGHVS and FQNEAQ. The CDR3 extends over 13 amino acids.

This clonotype was found many times. V is TRBV28 and J is TRBJ2-1, with D perhaps TRBD2 (6 bases). The germline V gene encodes CDR1 MDHEN and CDR2 SYDVKM. The CDR3 contains 16 residues. With 1 base removed from V and 0 bases from J, the gap between germline ends came to 10 bases. The CDR3 loop reads CASSLSGLSSYNEQFF. CDR3 nucleotide sequence: TGTGCCAGCAGTTTATCGGGACTTAGCTCCTACAATGAGCAGTTCTTC.

As for this clonotype: Given a far larger clone just one base away, this is likely a sequencing read error. The CDR3 DNA follows: TGTGCCAACAGTCCCGGAGGCAATCAGCCCCAGCATTTT. Its translation is CANSPGGNQPQHF. The chain uses TRBV28 and TRBJ1-5; no clear D. The CDR3 extends over 13 amino acids. Germline V gene lookup returns CDR1 MDHEN and CDR2 SYDVKM.

In regard to this clonotype: One end of the junction fails to match germline, which may point to a read error. This sequence joins TRBV12-3 or TRBV12-4 and TRBJ2-3, with 8 bases aligning to TRBD2. The CDR3 consists of 15 residues. The CDR3 reads CASSLLGGAGVLLHF. Here the CDR3 DNA reads TGTGCCAGCAGTCTCCTCGGGGGGGCGGGGGTATTGTTGCATTTT.

This clonotype was observed many times. The genes are TRBV19 and TRBJ2-1, with TRBD2 identical over 10 bases. CDR1 and CDR2 (germline): LNHDA, SQIVND (reference sequence). The CDR3 sequence is 20 residues long. The J segment lost 0 bases and the V segment lost 5 bases, leaving 16 bases of the junction unmatched. In nucleotides, the CDR3 is TGTGCCAGTAGTCCCTCCGGGGTAGCGGGGGGTGCCAGCTCCTACAATGAGCAGTTCTTC. The encoded protein is CASSPSGVAGGASSYNEQFF.

J is TRBJ2-7 and V is TRBV7-9; 8 bases align to TRBD1. The CDR3 length is 16 residues. V lost 4 bases, J lost 8 bases, and 16 bases stayed unmatched. Germline V gene lookup returns CDR1 SEHNR and CDR2 FQNEAQ (reference sequence). CDR3 in amino acids: CASSSHSGTGKKKQYF. The CDR3 nucleotides read TGTGCCAGCAGCTCGCACTCCGGGACAGGAAAGAAAAAGCAGTACTTC.

This clonotype was observed a handful of times. This rearrangement joins TRBV11-1 to TRBJ2-3; 9 bases align to TRBD1. V shed 5 bases and J 4 bases; nucleotides not matched to a gene: 4. The length of the CDR3 is 14 residues. Germline CDR1 SGHAT, CDR2 FQDESV (reference sequence). In nucleotides, the CDR3 is TGTGCCAGCAGCGTGGACAGGGGCGCAGATACGCAGTATTTT. As protein: CASSVDRGADTQYF. The variable domain in full, with the rest retrieved from reference TRBV11-1 and TRBJ2-3, is EAEVAQSPRYKITEKSQAVAFWCDPISGHATLYWYRQILGQGPELLVQFQDESVVDDSQLPKDRFSAERLKGVDSTLKIQPAELGDSAMYLCASSVDRGADTQYFGPGTRLTVL.

There are many counts of this clonotype. The rearrangement joins TRBV2 to TRBJ2-7; D perhaps matches TRBD1 (6 bases). Germline loops: CDR1 SNHLY, CDR2 FYNNEI. The CDR3 consists of 13 residues. The V gene lost 9 bases and the J gene lost 6 bases, with 18 bases spanning the gap. CDR3 protein: CASKLGQSGEQYF. CDR3 in DNA: TGTGCCAGTAAGCTAGGACAGTCGGGCGAGCAGTACTTC.

This clonotype was seen at least ten times. V gene TRBV6-2 or TRBV6-3 combines with J gene TRBJ2-7; 8 bases fit TRBD1. V lost 0 bases to trimming and J lost 4 bases; unmatched junction nucleotides: 2. CDR3 length: 14 residues. CDR1 is MNHEY, CDR2 SVGEGT, per germline. CDR3 loop: CASSYSGTGYEQYF. CDR3 coding DNA: TGTGCCAGCAGTTACTCGGGGACAGGTTACGAGCAGTACTTC.

This clonotype was picked up many times. J is TRBJ2-3 and V is TRBV6-5; TRBD2 matches at 8 bases. The junction had 8 bases not matched to a gene; V was cut back by 6 bases and J by 3 bases. This CDR3 spans 15 amino acids. Germline V gives CDR1 MNHEY, CDR2 SVGAGI. As DNA, the CDR3 is TGTGCCAGCAGCGACTCGAGCGGGAGAACAGATACGCAGTATTTT. Its protein is CASSDSSGRTDTQYF.